One and the same sample provided the 6 T cell receptor beta chains below, sequenced in a study of shared clonotypes between healthy human individuals. Sequencing was performed with immunoSEQ multiplex PCR; in TCRdb, only in-frame clones are kept and a portion is missing. The sample consists of over a million clones, more than 65% of them appearing once. Sequenced material: memory CD4+ T cells sorted from blood. The subset denotes: CD45RA-negative fraction. The receptors stem from a young man in good health.

The chain links TRBV2 to TRBJ2-4, with D unresolved. CDR1 and CDR2 from the germline V gene are SNHLY and FYNNEI. The CDR3 has 13 amino acids. V was pared by 7 bases and J by 1 base, with 8 bases between. CDR3 residues: CASTLDAKNIQYF. CDR3 DNA sequence: TGTGCCAGCACTCTAGACGCCAAAAACATTCAGTACTTC.

The chain uses TRBV4-1 and TRBJ2-2; D is unclear. There are 16 residues in the CDR3. V was pared by 1 base and J by 2 bases, with 11 bases between. CDR1 and CDR2 (germline): MGHRA, YSYEKL. CDR3 nucleotides: TGCGCCAGCAGCCAAGGGTGGGGTGCCAACACCGGGGAGCTGTTTTTT. Protein product: CASSQGWGANTGELFF.

V gene TRBV6-1 combines with J gene TRBJ1-4; tentative D call: TRBD1 (5 bases). Trimming removed 2 bases at V and 11 bases at J, with 9 bases between. Germline V gene lookup returns CDR1 MNHNS and CDR2 SASEGT. The CDR3 extends over 12 amino acids. Here the CDR3 DNA reads TGTGCCAGCAGTGAAACGTGGGGGAAACTGTTTTTT. Its translation: CASSETWGKLFF.

This chain connects TRBV30 to TRBJ1-1; 12 nucleotides line up with TRBD1. Losses at the gene ends were 2 bases for V and 14 bases for J; bases not matched to a gene: 12. The CDR3 covers 14 residues. The germline V gene encodes CDR1 GTSNPN and CDR2 SVGIG (reference sequence). CDR3 nucleotide sequence: TGTGCCTGGAGTACGGGACAGGGGGCCCTGGGGGCCTTCTTT. It specifies CAWSTGQGALGAFF.

V usage is TRBV10-2 and J usage is TRBJ2-5; TRBD1 aligns across 11 bases. The CDR3 is 14 amino acids. The germline CDR1 and CDR2 sequences are WSHSY and SAAADI. The V segment lost 6 bases and the J segment 1 base; nucleotides outside the gene matches: 1. The CDR3 sequence: CASRGTGGQETQYF. The DNA for the CDR3 is TGCGCCAGCAGGGGGACAGGGGGCCAAGAGACCCAGTACTTC.

This clone was seen at least ten times. The rearrangement uses TRBV19 and TRBJ2-5; D is undetermined. In germline, CDR1 is LNHDA, CDR2 SQIVND (reference sequence). The CDR3 extends over 11 amino acids. V dropped 3 bases and J dropped 14 bases, with 13 bases sitting between them. The CDR3 DNA is TGTGCCAGTAGTATCAAGACGGTGATATACTTC. Amino acid sequence: CASSIKTVIYF.